This TCR beta chain was found in a study of T cell responses to AZD1222 COVID-19 vaccine. Study results and caveats: There were repertoire samples only from the period after the peak T cell response. Rises in breadth and depth of Spike-specific TCRs came after two AZD1222 doses. A reported finding is that nearly half of spike-specific TCRs target unmutated variant regions. There were mostly white British donors and more females than males, and clonal diversity was possibly underestimated.

Comment on this clone: Its antigen is not known.

TCRdb's copy holds only in-frame clones and misses some; the assay was immunoSEQ multiplex PCR. The table includes some 100,000 clones, about 85% detected once. V dropped 4 bases and J dropped 7; count of bases not matched to a gene: 12. Germline loops: CDR1 SGHTA, CDR2 FQGNSA. The CDR3 covers 18 residues. The receptor comes from an adult in good health. This specimen was peripheral blood, taken on day 0 of AZD1222 vaccination. This rearrangement joins TRBV7-2 to TRBJ2-1, with 14 positions matching TRBD2. The CDR3 sequence: CASSSRPGLAGVANEQFF. The DNA of the CDR3 is TGTGCCAGCAGCTCCCGTCCGGGACTAGCGGGAGTAGCGAATGAGCAGTTCTTC.